These 30 T cell receptor beta chains came from one sample sequenced in a study of OX40 agonist ivuxolimab in advanced cancers. Profiled with immunoSEQ multiplex PCR; TCRdb holds only in-frame clones, not every one. The table shows about 69,000 clones, with approximately 90% occurring only once. This sample comprised CD4+ or CD8+ T cells sorted from blood, obtained in a trial of the OX40 agonist ivuxolimab. All receptors come from an adult with an advanced solid tumor such as melanoma, head and neck, liver or kidney cancer.

The rearrangement uses TRBV28 and TRBJ1-1; tentatively, D is TRBD1 (5 bases). Trimming stripped 4 bases from V and 4 bases from J, with 13 bases between. This CDR3 comprises 14 residues. Germline-derived CDR1 and CDR2 are MDHEN and SYDVKM. The CDR3 region has the DNA TGTGCCAGCAGTTCACGGCAGGGCGGCACTGAAGCTTTCTTT. It codes for CASSSRQGGTEAFF.

The V and J genes are TRBV7-9 and TRBJ1-1; 10 bases match TRBD1. The germline V gene has CDR1 SEHNR and CDR2 FQNEAQ (reference sequence). Losses at the gene ends were 5 bases for V and 2 bases for J; bases not matched to a gene: 8. The CDR3 totals 16 residues. The CDR3 sequence is CASSARDRGRNTEAFF. Here the CDR3 DNA reads TGTGCCAGCAGCGCACGGGACAGGGGACGAAACACTGAAGCTTTCTTT.

CDR3 loop: CASSLTGTDNEQFF. As DNA, the CDR3 is TGTGCCAGCAGTTTAACAGGGACCGACAATGAGCAGTTCTTC. The chain links TRBV27 to TRBJ2-1; D might be TRBD1 (6 bases). Trimming left V 2 bases short and J 5 bases short, with 10 bases between. This CDR3 is 14 amino acids long. CDR1 MNHEY and CDR2 SMNVEV come from the germline V gene (reference sequence).

The chain joins TRBV29-1 to TRBJ2-5; D is ambiguous. The CDR3 is made up of 14 amino acids. Trimming left V 2 bases short and J 6 bases short, with 16 bases between. Germline-derived CDR1 and CDR2 are SQVTM and ANQGSEA. CDR3 region: CSVELVPAGQTQYF. As DNA, the CDR3 is TGCAGCGTTGAACTAGTACCCGCCGGGCAGACCCAGTACTTC.

This chain connects TRBV10-3 to TRBJ1-2; D unresolved. With 2 bases removed from V and 6 bases from J, the gap between germline ends came to 16 bases. CDR3 length equals 15 residues. Germline lookup yields CDR1 ENHRY and CDR2 SYGVKD. The CDR3 DNA reads as TGTGCCATCAGTGAGATGACCACTCAGGCTCATGGCTACACCTTC. Its translation is CAISEMTTQAHGYTF.

The chain uses TRBV28 and TRBJ2-3; the match to TRBD2 covers 7 bases. CDR1 is MDHEN, CDR2 SYDVKM, per germline. J was trimmed by 1 base and V by 3 bases; bases with no gene match: 7. This CDR3 has 16 residues. The CDR3 nucleotides read TGTGCCAGCAGTTTTTCGGGGGAGGGAGGCACAGATACGCAGTATTTT. Amino acid sequence: CASSFSGEGGTDTQYF. Complete variable domain (other parts from reference TRBV28 and TRBJ2-3): DVKVTQSSRYLVKRTGEKVFLECVQDMDHENMFWYRQDPGLGLRLIYFSYDVKMKEKGDIPEGYSVSREKKERFSLILESASTNQTSMYLCASSFSGEGGTDTQYFGPGTRLTVL.

This chain joins TRBV19 and TRBJ1-5; possible D gene TRBD1, 5 bases. V shed 1 base and J shed 2 bases, with 9 bases lying between them. The CDR3 extends over 15 amino acids. CDR1 and CDR2 (germline): LNHDA, SQIVND (reference sequence). Written as DNA, the CDR3 is TGTGCCAGTAGTATAGGGGGGTTAGGCAATCAGCCCCAGCATTTT. It specifies CASSIGGLGNQPQHF.

This clone was recorded only once. The V gene is TRBV27, the J gene TRBJ2-7; D is unresolved. Germline V CDR1 and CDR2: MNHEY, SMNVEV (reference sequence). CDR3 length equals 15 residues. Trimming pared 6 bases from V and 4 bases from J, leaving 19 bases between. Written as DNA, the CDR3 is TGTGCCAGCAGAATTTCCGCAGTCCCCAGATACGAGCAGTACTTC. It specifies CASRISAVPRYEQYF.

In DNA, the CDR3 is TGTGCCAGCAGGAGCGATCCGGGACAGGATAATGAAAAACTGTTTTTT. Translated: CASRSDPGQDNEKLFF. This chain joins TRBV2 and TRBJ1-4; TRBD1 aligns across 8 bases. The CDR3 is 16 residues long. Germline CDR1 SNHLY, CDR2 FYNNEI. J gave up 4 bases and V 6 bases, and 10 bases lay outside the gene matches. The whole variable domain, remainder taken from reference TRBV2 and TRBJ1-4, is EPEVTQTPSHQVTQMGQEVILRCVPISNHLYFYWYRQILGQKVEFLVSFYNNEISEKSEIFDDQFSVERPDGSNFTLKIRSTKLEDSAMYFCASRSDPGQDNEKLFFGSGTQLSVL.

The rearrangement links TRBV5-5 to TRBJ2-7; TRBD2 might be the D (7 bases). This CDR3 is built from 13 residues. The germline V and J ends were trimmed by 6 bases and 2 bases, with 12 bases remaining between them. CDR1 and CDR2 (germline): SGHKS, YYEKEE (reference sequence). CDR3 region: CASTGGTTYEQYF. The CDR3 bases are TGTGCCAGCACGGGGGGCACCACCTACGAGCAGTACTTC.

V usage is TRBV7-2 and J usage is TRBJ2-2; 8 bases agree with TRBD2. Germline V gene lookup returns CDR1 SGHTA and CDR2 FQGNSA. The CDR3 has 17 residues. V dropped 6 bases and J dropped 6; count of bases not matched to a gene: 15. The CDR3 loop reads CASSPGSAGALSGELFF. The CDR3 bases are TGTGCCAGCAGTCCTGGATCAGCGGGGGCCCTATCCGGGGAGCTGTTTTTT.

The gene calls are TRBV5-6 and TRBJ2-3; D might be TRBD2 (7 bases). In germline, CDR1 is SGHDT, CDR2 YYEEEE. The CDR3 runs to 14 residues. The ends were cut back, 4 bases at V and 5 bases at J, with 14 bases in the middle. The CDR3 sequence is CASSLWGGRDTQYF. CDR3 in DNA: TGTGCCAGCAGCCTTTGGGGGGGGCGAGATACGCAGTATTTT. Filled out from reference TRBV5-6 and TRBJ2-3, the complete variable domain reads DAGVTQSPTHLIKTRGQQVTLRCSPKSGHDTVSWYQQALGQGPQFIFQYYEEEERQRGNFPDRFSGHQFPNYSSELNVNALLLGDSALYLCASSLWGGRDTQYFGPGTRLTVL.

The CDR3 nucleotides read TGCGCCAGCAGCCAAGCGTCGATAGGAGAGCAGTTCTTC. The encoded protein is CASSQASIGEQFF. V is TRBV4-3 and J is TRBJ2-1; no clear D gene. The V and J ends lost 1 base and 10 bases respectively, with 11 bases between them. CDR3 length: 13 amino acids. In germline, CDR1 is LGHNA, CDR2 YSLEER.

The chain employs TRBV5-5 and TRBJ2-2; 8 nucleotides agree with TRBD2. Germline CDR1 and CDR2: SGHKS and YYEKEE (reference sequence). V trimming: 3 bases; J trimming: 7 bases; junction bases outside the gene matches: 5. This CDR3 region has 14 residues. CDR3 nucleotide sequence: TGTGCCAGCAGCTCACTAGCGGTCGGCGGGGAGCTGTTTTTT. Protein: CASSSLAVGGELFF. The variable domain in full, completed from reference TRBV5-5 and TRBJ2-2, reads DAGVTQSPTHLIKTRGQQVTLRCSPISGHKSVSWYQQVLGQGPQFIFQYYEKEERGRGNFPDRFSARQFPNYSSELNVNALLLGDSALYLCASSSLAVGGELFFGEGSRLTVL.

The chain is built from TRBV27 and TRBJ1-5, with D perhaps TRBD1 (5 bases). Germline assignment: CDR1 MNHEY and CDR2 SMNVEV (reference sequence). V lost 3 bases to trimming and J lost 4 bases, with 10 bases between them. The CDR3 has 14 residues. CDR3 nucleotide sequence: TGTGCCAGCAGTTTGGGGACCTTAAATCAGCCCCAGCATTTT. It translates to CASSLGTLNQPQHF.

This chain uses TRBV11-2 with TRBJ2-7; D may be TRBD2 (5 bases). Germline lookup yields CDR1 SGHAT and CDR2 FQNNGV. This CDR3 comprises 13 residues. V was shortened by 1 base and J by 7 bases, with 11 bases between the two germline ends. This chain's CDR3 is CASSLVSSGEQYF. DNA for the CDR3: TGTGCCAGCAGCTTAGTATCGTCGGGAGAGCAGTACTTC.

The CDR3 DNA is TGTGCCAGCAGCTTAGTAGATCGCGGGACAGGGGATAGCTACACCTTC. Amino acid sequence: CASSLVDRGTGDSYTF. The gene calls are TRBV7-9 and TRBJ1-2; TRBD1 agrees at 10 bases. Germline V gene data show CDR1 as SEHNR and CDR2 as FQNEAQ (reference sequence). J lost 9 bases, V lost 1 base, and 11 bases had no gene match. The CDR3 has 16 amino acids.

The gene calls are TRBV4-2 and TRBJ2-7, with D perhaps matching TRBD1 (6 bases). The CDR3 spans 14 residues. V shed 1 base and J shed 4 bases, with 11 bases lying between them. From germline, CDR1 is LGHNA and CDR2 YNFKEQ. CDR3 nucleotides: TGTGCCAGCAGCCAAGCAGGGGACGGATACGAGCAGTACTTC. It encodes CASSQAGDGYEQYF.

V usage is TRBV7-9 and J usage is TRBJ2-1; TRBD2 is a possible D gene (5 bases). Trimming took off 5 bases at V and 5 bases at J, with 22 bases between the two ends. Per germline, CDR1 SEHNR and CDR2 FQNEAQ (reference sequence). The CDR3 extends over 17 amino acids. The CDR3 region has the DNA TGTGCCAGCAGCGCCATACCGGGGTTGCCTCCAAACAATGAGCAGTTCTTC. Its translation is CASSAIPGLPPNNEQFF.

This clone was seen more than once but under ten times. The chain combines TRBV28 with TRBJ1-5; no reliable D call. The CDR3 consists of 14 residues. Trimming cost V 7 bases and J 3 bases, with 13 bases left between them. Looked up from germline, CDR1 is MDHEN and CDR2 is SYDVKM. The CDR3 sequence is CASTLHKYNQPQHF. The CDR3 DNA follows: TGTGCCAGCACTCTCCACAAGTACAATCAGCCCCAGCATTTT.

CDR3 sequence (DNA): TGTGCCAGCAGTTACGGGGCAACCTCTGAAGCTTTCTTT. This encodes CASSYGATSEAFF. J is TRBJ1-1 and V is TRBV27, with D perhaps TRBD1 (5 bases). Per germline, CDR1 MNHEY and CDR2 SMNVEV (reference sequence). The CDR3 is 13 amino acids. The V end was cut by 4 bases, the J end by 6 bases, with 12 bases between.

This clone was counted once. The chain has TRBV15 and TRBJ1-5; 7 bases match TRBD1. Germline values: CDR1 LNHNV, CDR2 YYDKDF (reference sequence). Trimming removed 3 bases from V and 0 bases from J; junction bases left unmatched: 11. The CDR3 covers 18 residues. CDR3 residues: CATSSGGTAVLSNQPQHF. CDR3 DNA: TGTGCCACCAGCAGTGGTGGGACAGCTGTTCTTAGCAATCAGCCCCAGCATTTT.

The chain couples TRBV4-1 to TRBJ2-5; D is ambiguous. Germline-derived CDR1 and CDR2 are MGHRA and YSYEKL. The CDR3 sequence is 15 residues long. V gave up 1 base and J gave up 4 bases, with 13 bases separating them. Here the CDR3 DNA reads TGCGCCAGCAGCCAAGTAGGAAGGGCTGGAGAGACCCAGTACTTC. It is translated as CASSQVGRAGETQYF.

The chain links TRBV5-1 to TRBJ2-1, with 10 bases matching TRBD2. This CDR3 comprises 17 residues. V trimming: 0 bases; J trimming: 4 bases; junction bases outside the gene matches: 7. CDR1 and CDR2 from the germline V gene are SGHRS and YFSETQ. DNA for the CDR3: TGCGCCAGCAGCTTGGCTAGCGGGAGTAGCTCGTACAATGAGCAGTTCTTC. It specifies CASSLASGSSSYNEQFF.

The chain couples TRBV28 to TRBJ2-5; 12 bases fit TRBD1. The V gene end was trimmed by 2 bases and the J gene end by 0 bases; junction bases not matched to a gene: 1. CDR1 MDHEN and CDR2 SYDVKM come from the germline V gene. The CDR3 length is 16 residues. CDR3 sequence (DNA): TGTGCCAGCAGTTTAGGGACAGGGGGCTACCAAGAGACCCAGTACTTC. Amino acid sequence: CASSLGTGGYQETQYF.

This clone was counted a single time. This rearrangement joins TRBV28 to TRBJ1-6; D is ambiguous. The germline V gene has CDR1 MDHEN and CDR2 SYDVKM. Trimming removed 3 bases from V and 9 bases from J, with 9 bases in between. The CDR3 loop spans 13 amino acids. The DNA for the CDR3 is TGTGCCAGCAGTTTGGACCACAGTTCACCCCTCCACTTT. Residues: CASSLDHSSPLHF.

The chain is built from TRBV9 and TRBJ2-2, with TRBD1 matching over 9 bases. Germline V gives CDR1 SGDLS, CDR2 YYNGEE. CDR3 length: 17 amino acids. V was pared by 0 bases and J by 3 bases, with 6 bases of the junction left unmatched. In DNA, the CDR3 is TGTGCCAGCAGCGTAGCTACACAGGGGGCTGACACCGGGGAGCTGTTTTTT. Amino acid sequence: CASSVATQGADTGELFF.

The rearrangement links TRBV7-8 to TRBJ1-5; D gene ambiguous. The length of the CDR3 is 15 residues. In germline, CDR1 is SGHVS, CDR2 FQNEAQ. V was shortened by 1 base and J by 3 bases, with 10 bases between the two germline ends. The CDR3 loop is CASSLVEGYNQPQHF. CDR3 nucleotide sequence: TGTGCCAGCAGCTTAGTTGAGGGATACAATCAGCCCCAGCATTTT.

The V and J genes are TRBV7-9 and TRBJ2-2, with D perhaps matching TRBD2 (6 bases). The CDR3 is 15 residues long. Germline assignment: CDR1 SEHNR and CDR2 FQNEAQ (reference sequence). V was trimmed by 1 base and J by 6 bases, leaving 12 bases between them. In nucleotides, the CDR3 is TGTGCCAGCAGCTTAGATAGCGGCTACGCCGGGGAGCTGTTTTTT. Protein: CASSLDSGYAGELFF.

The V and J genes are TRBV2 and TRBJ2-1, with D unresolved. V lost 1 base and J lost 6, with 10 bases in between. This CDR3 contains 14 residues. Germline lookup yields CDR1 SNHLY and CDR2 FYNNEI. CDR3 DNA sequence: TGTGCCAGCAGTGAAGAGAGACACTCCAATGAGCAGTTCTTC. Residues: CASSEERHSNEQFF. The variable domain in full, with the rest retrieved from reference TRBV2 and TRBJ2-1, is EPEVTQTPSHQVTQMGQEVILRCVPISNHLYFYWYRQILGQKVEFLVSFYNNEISEKSEIFDDQFSVERPDGSNFTLKIRSTKLEDSAMYFCASSEERHSNEQFFGPGTRLTVL.